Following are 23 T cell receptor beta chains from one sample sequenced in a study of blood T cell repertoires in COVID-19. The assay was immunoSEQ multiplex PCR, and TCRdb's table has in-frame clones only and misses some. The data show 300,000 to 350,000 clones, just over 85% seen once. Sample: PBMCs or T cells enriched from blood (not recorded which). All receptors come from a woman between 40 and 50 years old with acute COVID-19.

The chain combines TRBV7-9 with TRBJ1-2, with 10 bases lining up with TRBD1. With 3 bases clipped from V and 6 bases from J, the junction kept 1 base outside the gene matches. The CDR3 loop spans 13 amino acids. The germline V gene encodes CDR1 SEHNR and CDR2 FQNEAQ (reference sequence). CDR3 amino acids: CASSLTGGDGYTF. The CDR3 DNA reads TGTGCCAGCAGCTTGACAGGGGGCGATGGCTACACCTTC.

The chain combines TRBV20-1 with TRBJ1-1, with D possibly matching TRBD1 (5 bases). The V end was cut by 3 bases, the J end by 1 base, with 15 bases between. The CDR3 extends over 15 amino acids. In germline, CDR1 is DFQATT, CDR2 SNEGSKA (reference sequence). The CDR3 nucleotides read TGCAGTGCTAGTTCGGCCAGGGCGAAGAACACTGAAGCTTTCTTT. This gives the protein CSASSARAKNTEAFF.

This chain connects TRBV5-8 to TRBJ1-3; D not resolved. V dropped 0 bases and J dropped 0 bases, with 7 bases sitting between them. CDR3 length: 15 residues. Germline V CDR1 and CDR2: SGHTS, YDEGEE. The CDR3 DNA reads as TGTGCCAGCAGCTTGGTGCGGAGCTCTGGAAACACCATATATTTT. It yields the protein CASSLVRSSGNTIYF. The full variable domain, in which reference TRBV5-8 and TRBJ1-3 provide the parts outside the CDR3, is EAGVTQSPTHLIKTRGQQATLRCSPISGHTSVYWYQQALGLGLQFLLWYDEGEERNRGNFPPRFSGRQFPNYSSELNVNALELEDSALYLCASSLVRSSGNTIYFGEGSWLTVV.

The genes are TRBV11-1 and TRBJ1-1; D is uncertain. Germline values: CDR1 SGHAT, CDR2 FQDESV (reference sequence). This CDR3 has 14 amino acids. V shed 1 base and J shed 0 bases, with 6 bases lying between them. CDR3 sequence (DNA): TGTGCCAGCAGCTTAGAACGGGTGAACACTGAAGCTTTCTTT. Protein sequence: CASSLERVNTEAFF.

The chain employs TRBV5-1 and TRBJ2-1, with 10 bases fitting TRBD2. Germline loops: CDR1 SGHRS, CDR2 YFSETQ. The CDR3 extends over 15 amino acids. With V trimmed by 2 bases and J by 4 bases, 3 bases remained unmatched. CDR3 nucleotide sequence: TGCGCCAGCAGCTTTACTAGCGGGGTTTACAATGAGCAGTTCTTC. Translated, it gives CASSFTSGVYNEQFF.

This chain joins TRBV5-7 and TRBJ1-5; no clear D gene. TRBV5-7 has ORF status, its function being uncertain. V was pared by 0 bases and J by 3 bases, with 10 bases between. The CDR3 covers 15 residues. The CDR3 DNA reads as TGTGCCAGCAGCTTGGCCGGGGATTACAATCAGCCCCAGCATTTT. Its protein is CASSLAGDYNQPQHF.

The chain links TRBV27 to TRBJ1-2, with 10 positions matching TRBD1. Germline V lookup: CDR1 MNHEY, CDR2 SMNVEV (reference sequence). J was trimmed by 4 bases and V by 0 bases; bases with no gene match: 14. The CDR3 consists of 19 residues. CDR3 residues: CASSLSSRLLTGGTYGYTF. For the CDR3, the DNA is TGTGCCAGCAGTTTATCCTCCCGGCTTTTGACAGGGGGCACCTATGGCTACACCTTC.

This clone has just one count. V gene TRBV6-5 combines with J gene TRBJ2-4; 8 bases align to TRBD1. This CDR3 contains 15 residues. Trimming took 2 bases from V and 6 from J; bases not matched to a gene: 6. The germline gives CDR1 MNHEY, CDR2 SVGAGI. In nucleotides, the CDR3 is TGTGCCAGCAGTTACGCTCAGGGGGCCGGAAACATTCAGTACTTC. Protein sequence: CASSYAQGAGNIQYF.

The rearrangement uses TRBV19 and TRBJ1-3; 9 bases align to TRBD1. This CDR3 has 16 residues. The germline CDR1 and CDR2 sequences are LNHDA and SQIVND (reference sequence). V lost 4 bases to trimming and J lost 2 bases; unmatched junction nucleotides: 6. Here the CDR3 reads CASSTMYRGPGNTIYF. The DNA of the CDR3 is TGTGCCAGTAGTACCATGTACAGGGGGCCTGGAAACACCATATATTTT.

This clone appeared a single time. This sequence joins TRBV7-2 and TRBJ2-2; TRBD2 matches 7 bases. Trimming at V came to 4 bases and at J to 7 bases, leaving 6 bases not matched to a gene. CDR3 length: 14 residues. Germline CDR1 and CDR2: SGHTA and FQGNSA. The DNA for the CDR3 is TGTGCCAGCAGCTCTCTGCGGGAGTTCGGGGAGCTGTTTTTT. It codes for CASSSLREFGELFF.

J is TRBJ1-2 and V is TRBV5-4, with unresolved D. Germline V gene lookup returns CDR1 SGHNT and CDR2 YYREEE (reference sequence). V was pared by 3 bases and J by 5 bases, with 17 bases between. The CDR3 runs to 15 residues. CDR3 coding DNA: TGTGCCAGCAGCTCCCCCCAGGAATCCCTTTATGGCTACACCTTC. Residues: CASSSPQESLYGYTF.

The CDR3 DNA follows: TGTGCCATCAGTGAGTCCCGTGGGGAGATTAGAAGGTATGGCTACACCTTC. As protein: CAISESRGEIRRYGYTF. V and J are TRBV10-3 and TRBJ1-2, with D uncertain. CDR3 length: 17 amino acids. The germline gives CDR1 ENHRY, CDR2 SYGVKD. Between the trimmed V and J ends, which lost 0 bases and 5 bases, there was a span of 19 bases.

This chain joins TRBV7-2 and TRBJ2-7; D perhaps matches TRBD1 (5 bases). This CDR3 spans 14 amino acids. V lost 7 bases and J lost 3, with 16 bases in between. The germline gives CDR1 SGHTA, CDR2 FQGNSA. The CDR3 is CASKPAGYGYEQYF. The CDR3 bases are TGTGCCAGCAAGCCCGCAGGGTACGGCTACGAGCAGTACTTC.

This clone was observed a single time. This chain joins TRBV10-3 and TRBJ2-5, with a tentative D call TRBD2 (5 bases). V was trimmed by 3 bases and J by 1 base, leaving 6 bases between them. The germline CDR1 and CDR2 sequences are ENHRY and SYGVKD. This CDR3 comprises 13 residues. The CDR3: CAISDGVQETQYF. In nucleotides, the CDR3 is TGTGCCATCAGTGACGGGGTCCAAGAGACCCAGTACTTC.

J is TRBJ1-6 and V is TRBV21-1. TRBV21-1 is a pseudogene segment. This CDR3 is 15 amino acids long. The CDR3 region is CASSKVILSPSPLHF. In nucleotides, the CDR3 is TGTGCCAGCAGCAAAGTGATCTTGAGTCCTTCACCCCTCCACTTT.

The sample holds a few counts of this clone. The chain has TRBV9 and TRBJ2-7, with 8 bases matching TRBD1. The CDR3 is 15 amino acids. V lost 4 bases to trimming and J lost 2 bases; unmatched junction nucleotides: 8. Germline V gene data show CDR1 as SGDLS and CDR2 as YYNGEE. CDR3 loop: CASSPGQGATYEQYF. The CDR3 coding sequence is TGTGCCAGCAGCCCTGGACAGGGAGCGACCTACGAGCAGTACTTC.

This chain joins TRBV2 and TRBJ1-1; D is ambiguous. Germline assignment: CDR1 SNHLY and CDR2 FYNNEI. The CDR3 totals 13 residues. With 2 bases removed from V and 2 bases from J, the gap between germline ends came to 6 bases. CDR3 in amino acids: CASSEIENTEAFF. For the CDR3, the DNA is TGTGCCAGCAGTGAAATAGAAAACACTGAAGCTTTCTTT.

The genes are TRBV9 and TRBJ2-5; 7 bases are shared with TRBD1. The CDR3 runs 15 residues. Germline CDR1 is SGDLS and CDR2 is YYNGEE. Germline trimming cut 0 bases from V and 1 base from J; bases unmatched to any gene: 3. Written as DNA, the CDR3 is TGTGCCAGCAGCGTAGGTGAGGGGGCCCAAGAGACCCAGTACTTC. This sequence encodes CASSVGEGAQETQYF.

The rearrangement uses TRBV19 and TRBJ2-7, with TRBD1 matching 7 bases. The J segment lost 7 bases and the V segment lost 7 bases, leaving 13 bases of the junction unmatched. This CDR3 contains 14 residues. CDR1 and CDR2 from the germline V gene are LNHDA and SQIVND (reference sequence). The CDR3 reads CASKIGTVDWEQYF. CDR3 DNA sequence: TGTGCCAGTAAAATCGGGACAGTCGACTGGGAGCAGTACTTC.

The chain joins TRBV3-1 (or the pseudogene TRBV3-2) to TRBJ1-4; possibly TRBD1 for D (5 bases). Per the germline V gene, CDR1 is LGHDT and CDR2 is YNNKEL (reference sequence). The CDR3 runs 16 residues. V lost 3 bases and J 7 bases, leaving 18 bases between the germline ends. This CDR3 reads CASSQNQGGWGEKLFF. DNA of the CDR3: TGTGCCAGCAGCCAGAATCAGGGAGGATGGGGTGAAAAACTGTTTTTT.

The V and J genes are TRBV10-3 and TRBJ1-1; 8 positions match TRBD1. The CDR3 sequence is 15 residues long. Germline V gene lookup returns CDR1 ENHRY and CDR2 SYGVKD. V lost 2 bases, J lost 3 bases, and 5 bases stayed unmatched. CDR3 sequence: CAISERDRRDTEAFF. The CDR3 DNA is TGTGCCATCAGTGAGCGGGACAGGCGGGACACTGAAGCTTTCTTT.

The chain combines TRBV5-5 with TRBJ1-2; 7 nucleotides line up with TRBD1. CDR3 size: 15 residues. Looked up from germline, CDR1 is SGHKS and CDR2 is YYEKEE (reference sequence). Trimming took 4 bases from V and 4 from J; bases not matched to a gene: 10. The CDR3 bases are TGTGCCAGCAGCACCACGACAGGGTCTAGCTATGGCTACACCTTC. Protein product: CASSTTTGSSYGYTF.

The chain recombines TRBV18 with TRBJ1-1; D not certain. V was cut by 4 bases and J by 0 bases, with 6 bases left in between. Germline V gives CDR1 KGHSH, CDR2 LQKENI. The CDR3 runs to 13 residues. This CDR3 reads CASSHDMNTEAFF. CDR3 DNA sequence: TGTGCCAGCTCACATGACATGAACACTGAAGCTTTCTTT.